The 19 T cell receptor beta chains in this list originate from one sample, sequenced in a study of blood T cell repertoires in COVID-19. This table comes from immunoSEQ multiplex PCR, and its TCRdb copy is limited to in-frame clones, with some not included. Of around 300,000 clones listed, 70% to 90% are singletons. Sequenced sample: peripheral blood. The source is a man aged 18 to 35 with active or convalescent COVID-19.

This rearrangement joins TRBV7-3 to TRBJ2-3; a possible D gene is TRBD2 (7 bases). Germline V gives CDR1 SGHTA, CDR2 FQGTGA. Trimming pared 5 bases from V and 0 bases from J, leaving 15 bases between. The CDR3 is made up of 16 amino acids. The CDR3 DNA sequence: TGTGCCAGCAGCCCCGTAGGGGGGGCTAGCACAGATACGCAGTATTTT. Encoded protein: CASSPVGGASTDTQYF. Full variable domain (rest looked up from reference TRBV7-3 and TRBJ2-3): GAGVSQTPSNKVTEKGKYVELRCDPISGHTALYWYRQSLGQGPEFLIYFQGTGAADDSGLPNDRFFAVRPEGSVSTLKIQRTERGDSAVYLCASSPVGGASTDTQYFGPGTRLTVL.

This chain uses TRBV5-1 with TRBJ2-3; a weak D match, TRBD2 (6 bases). CDR1 is SGHRS, CDR2 YFSETQ, per germline. V was pared by 2 bases and J by 4 bases, with 8 bases between. The CDR3 runs 13 residues. The CDR3 DNA reads TGCGCCAGCAGCTTAACTAGCTCAGATACGCAGTATTTT. Amino acids: CASSLTSSDTQYF.

The CDR3 here is CASSDQRGTSYNEQFF. The CDR3 nucleotides read TGTGCCAGCAGTGATCAGCGGGGGACCTCCTACAATGAGCAGTTCTTC. The chain combines TRBV9 with TRBJ2-1; TRBD2 matches 8 bases. CDR1 is SGDLS, CDR2 YYNGEE, per germline. This CDR3 spans 16 amino acids. Losses at the gene ends were 5 bases for V and 0 bases for J; bases not matched to a gene: 7.

This chain uses TRBV27 with TRBJ2-1; the match to TRBD1 covers 11 bases. The germline gives CDR1 MNHEY, CDR2 SMNVEV (reference sequence). This CDR3 contains 15 residues. V gave up 3 bases and J gave up 8 bases; unmatched junction bases: 6. The CDR3 spells CASSFVWTGGHEQFF. The CDR3, as DNA: TGTGCCAGCAGTTTTGTCTGGACAGGGGGCCATGAGCAGTTCTTC.

This sequence joins TRBV7-8 and TRBJ1-1; possible D gene TRBD1, 5 bases. From germline, CDR1 is SGHVS and CDR2 FQNEAQ. The V gene lost 5 bases and the J gene lost 3 bases, with 19 bases spanning the gap. CDR3 length: 16 residues. As DNA, the CDR3 is TGTGCCAGCAGCCTATATGGGGTCGCGGGGGACACTGAAGCTTTCTTT. Protein product: CASSLYGVAGDTEAFF.

V and J are TRBV7-9 and TRBJ1-2, with TRBD1 identical over 9 bases. This CDR3 contains 16 residues. The germline gives CDR1 SEHNR, CDR2 FQNEAQ (reference sequence). Trimming cost V 0 bases and J 3 bases; bases outside gene matches: 5. The CDR3 DNA reads as TGTGCCAGCAGCTTAGCCGGGACAGGGCGGCACTATGGCTACACCTTC. It translates to CASSLAGTGRHYGYTF.

The rearrangement joins TRBV9 to TRBJ2-1; TRBD2 matches at 7 bases. This CDR3 contains 15 residues. Germline assignment: CDR1 SGDLS and CDR2 YYNGEE. The J segment lost 3 bases and the V segment lost 4 bases, leaving 7 bases of the junction unmatched. CDR3 residues: CASSLGGGLYNEQFF. The CDR3 nucleotides are TGTGCCAGCAGCCTGGGCGGGGGACTCTACAATGAGCAGTTCTTC.

V usage is TRBV21-1 and J usage is TRBJ2-3; the table gives TRBD1 as D, unverified against the DNA. TRBV21-1 is annotated as a pseudogene. The CDR3 length is 11 residues. The CDR3 bases are TGTGCCAGCAGCGCGGTCGGGACACGTTCTTTT. Protein product: CASSAVGTRSF.

This chain joins TRBV5-1 and TRBJ1-1, with 10 positions matching TRBD1. The CDR3 runs 16 residues. V was pared by 4 bases and J by 1 base, with 7 bases of the junction left unmatched. CDR1 SGHRS and CDR2 YFSETQ come from the germline V gene. This CDR3 is CASSQEGQGSNTEAFF. The CDR3 DNA is TGCGCCAGCAGCCAAGAGGGACAGGGGTCGAACACTGAAGCTTTCTTT. Filled out from reference TRBV5-1 and TRBJ1-1, the complete variable domain reads KAGVTQTPRYLIKTRGQQVTLSCSPISGHRSVSWYQQTPGQGLQFLFEYFSETQRNKGNFPGRFSGRQFSNSRSEMNVSTLELGDSALYLCASSQEGQGSNTEAFFGQGTRLTVV.

In DNA form, the CDR3 reads TGTGCCAGCAGCGAGACAGGGGACACTGAAGCTTTCTTT. It yields the protein CASSETGDTEAFF. The chain is built from TRBV7-9 and TRBJ1-1; 8 bases line up with TRBD1. The junction had 2 bases not matched to a gene; V was cut back by 5 bases and J by 3 bases. CDR1 SEHNR and CDR2 FQNEAQ come from the germline V gene (reference sequence). CDR3 length: 13 amino acids.

The rearrangement uses TRBV6-2 or TRBV6-3 and TRBJ2-7, with D perhaps TRBD1 (6 bases). V lost 5 bases and J lost 6, with 17 bases in between. This CDR3 contains 14 residues. The V gene's germline CDR1 is MNHEY and CDR2 SVGEGT. CDR3 amino acids: CASSQTGHSTEQYF. CDR3 sequence (DNA): TGTGCCAGCAGTCAGACGGGACATTCAACCGAGCAGTACTTC.

The chain uses TRBV4-2 and TRBJ2-7, with 13 bases matching TRBD2. V was pared by 3 bases and J by 2 bases, with 1 base of the junction left unmatched. CDR1 is LGHNA, CDR2 YNFKEQ, per germline. CDR3 length: 15 residues. DNA for the CDR3: TGTGCCAGCAGCCAGACTAGCGGGGGGCCCTACGAGCAGTACTTC. This gives the protein CASSQTSGGPYEQYF.

The chain is built from TRBV3-1 (or the pseudogene TRBV3-2) and TRBJ2-1, with D tentatively TRBD2 (6 bases). V was pared by 1 base and J by 7 bases, with 17 bases between. The V gene's germline CDR1 is LGHDT and CDR2 YNNKEL (reference sequence). CDR3 length equals 16 residues. The CDR3 nucleotides read TGTGCCAGCAGCCAAGCGGCGGGGATGGGGAGGAATGAGCAGTTCTTC. Translated: CASSQAAGMGRNEQFF.

This clone was seen a handful of times. The CDR3 DNA follows: TGTGCCAGCAGTGAATCCGGGGGGCCAAGTTCACCCCTCCACTTT. Its translation is CASSESGGPSSPLHF. The chain links TRBV25-1 to TRBJ1-6, with a possible D match to TRBD1 (6 bases). Trimming removed 1 base at V and 9 bases at J, with 13 bases between. The CDR3 extends over 15 amino acids. In germline, CDR1 is MGHDK, CDR2 SYGVNS.

V is TRBV13 and J is TRBJ1-3; D not resolved. Trimming removed 1 base at V and 7 bases at J, with 8 bases between. The germline V gene has CDR1 PRHDT and CDR2 FYEKMQ (reference sequence). The CDR3 is 13 amino acids. Here the CDR3 DNA reads TGTGCCAGCAGCTTAGACGCGGGGAACACCATATATTTT. Its protein product is CASSLDAGNTIYF. The complete variable domain, with remaining parts taken from reference TRBV13 and TRBJ1-3, reads AAGVIQSPRHLIKEKRETATLKCYPIPRHDTVYWYQQGPGQDPQFLISFYEKMQSDKGSIPDRFSAQQFSDYHSELNMSSLELGDSALYFCASSLDAGNTIYFGEGSWLTVV.

The chain has TRBV5-1 and TRBJ2-7; D is perhaps TRBD1 (6 bases). CDR3 length: 19 residues. V was trimmed by 0 bases and J by 3 bases, leaving 25 bases between them. Germline V gene data show CDR1 as SGHRS and CDR2 as YFSETQ. The CDR3 here is CASSLAPGNIQQGNYEQYF. CDR3 coding DNA: TGCGCCAGCAGCTTGGCCCCAGGGAACATACAGCAGGGGAACTACGAGCAGTACTTC. The full variable domain, with the rest looked up from reference TRBV5-1 and TRBJ2-7, is KAGVTQTPRYLIKTRGQQVTLSCSPISGHRSVSWYQQTPGQGLQFLFEYFSETQRNKGNFPGRFSGRQFSNSRSEMNVSTLELGDSALYLCASSLAPGNIQQGNYEQYFGPGTRLTVT.

This rearrangement joins TRBV14 to TRBJ1-5, with unresolved D. V lost 1 base to trimming and J lost 2 bases, with 3 bases between them. This CDR3 contains 13 residues. The V gene's germline CDR1 is SGHDN and CDR2 FVKESK. In DNA, the CDR3 is TGTGCCAGCAGCCAAGTAGGCAATCAGCCCCAGCATTTT. Translated: CASSQVGNQPQHF.

The rearrangement links TRBV18 to TRBJ2-1; unclear D gene. V shed 2 bases and J shed 3 bases, with 8 bases lying between them. Germline V lookup: CDR1 KGHSH, CDR2 LQKENI. CDR3 length: 14 amino acids. The CDR3 DNA is TGTGCCAGCTCACCAGTACTTTTCTACAATGAGCAGTTCTTC. Protein product: CASSPVLFYNEQFF.

The chain uses TRBV6-6 and TRBJ1-5, with D uncertain. The germline V gene encodes CDR1 MNHNY and CDR2 SVGAGI (reference sequence). The CDR3 length is 12 residues. The ends were cut back, 6 bases at V and 4 bases at J, with 7 bases in the middle. The chain's CDR3 is CASSPTNQPQHF. CDR3 bases: TGTGCCAGCAGCCCAACTAATCAGCCCCAGCATTTT.